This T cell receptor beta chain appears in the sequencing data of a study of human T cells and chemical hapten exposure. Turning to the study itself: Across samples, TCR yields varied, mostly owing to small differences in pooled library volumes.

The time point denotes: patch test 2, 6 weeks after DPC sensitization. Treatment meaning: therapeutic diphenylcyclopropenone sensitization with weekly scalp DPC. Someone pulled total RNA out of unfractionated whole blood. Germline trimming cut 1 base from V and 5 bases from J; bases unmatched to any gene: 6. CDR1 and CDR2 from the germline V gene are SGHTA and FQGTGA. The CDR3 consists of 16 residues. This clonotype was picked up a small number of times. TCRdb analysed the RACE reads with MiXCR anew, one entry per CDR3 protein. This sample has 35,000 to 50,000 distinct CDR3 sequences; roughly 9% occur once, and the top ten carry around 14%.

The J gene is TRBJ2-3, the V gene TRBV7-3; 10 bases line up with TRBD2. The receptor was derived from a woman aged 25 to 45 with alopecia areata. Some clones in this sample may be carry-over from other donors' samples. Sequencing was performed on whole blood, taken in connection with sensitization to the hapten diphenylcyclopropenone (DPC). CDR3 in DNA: TGTGCCAGCAGCTTAAGGGGACTAGCGTTTGGAGATACGCAGTATTTT. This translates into CASSLRGLAFGDTQYF.